What follows describes a single T cell receptor beta chain. No cognate antigen has been identified for it. No clone much larger than this one lies a single base away; base qualities are absent. The sample comes from a study of shared clonotypes between healthy human individuals (dated by TCRdb to 2018 to 2020). Regarding the study in general: The cohort included a few men and two women between 18 and 49 years of age. To estimate repertoire size and how much clonotypes are shared between individuals, the study performed deep sequencing of blood TCR repertoires from 4 to 6 healthy adults. Each donor's leukapheresis produced roughly between about 0.9 and 9.5 billion PBMCs. For each donor, three plates each were used for CD4 naive and CD4 memory, two plates were used for CD8 naive, and one plate was used for CD8 memory. Different laboratories and diverse techniques were used to prepare libraries and sequence TCR repertoires, to increase sequencing depth and limit assay-specific biases.

For the CD8 naive samples, CD45RO-negative cells were positively selected for CCR7, yielding a CD45RA+CCR7+ population from which TemRA cells were excluded. Donors were healthy HIV-negative adults with no recently reported acute infections or vaccinations. Every donor was a Caucasian adult living in Nashville, Tennessee, USA. After blood collection by leukapheresis, PBMCs were isolated using Ficoll-Histopaque density gradient centrifugation and then cryopreserved in the vapor phase of liquid nitrogen. Analytical flow cytometry was used to check the purity and quantity of every magnetically sorted T cell population. From each sorted fraction, genomic DNA was isolated and quantified by UV absorbance on a Nanodrop 2000c. TCR CDR3 regions were amplified from genomic DNA by multiplex PCR using the deep immunoSEQ assay. For each cell subset, the extracted genomic DNA was distributed evenly across all wells of several immunoSEQ 96-well plates, and each plate served as one replicate. For sorted subsets, roughly 190 ng of genomic DNA, equivalent to 25,000 to 30,000 T cell genomes, went into each replicate PCR. Purified libraries were measured with a Qubit 3.0 fluorometer, size-checked on a Bioanalyzer 2100, and measured again with the KAPA Library Quantification kit. Every immunoSEQ 96-well plate was sequenced on a dedicated single-read 150-cycle Illumina NextSeq 550 flow cell. The published analysis was carried out like this. Because only junctional sequences without quality scores were contained in the immunoSEQ output, filtering matching that applied to full-length reads could not be performed. To assign V/J genes and CDR3, sequences were annotated against IMGT germline references using PyIR, a Python wrapper for IgBLAST v1.9. Reads were filtered out if the reads had weak V/J assignments (E-value above 1e-6), no CDR3, stop codons, out-of-frame junctions, or ambiguous translated residues. V3J clonotypes were defined as sequences sharing the same inferred V gene, J gene, and CDR3 amino acid sequence. The percentage overlap between two repertoires was calculated by dividing the number of shared unique clonotypes by the size of the smaller repertoire. RTK rarefaction, the Chao1 estimator, and Recon v2.1 estimates of unobserved clonotypes were used to assess repertoire richness. Generation probabilities for all TCRbeta clonotypes obtained by the gDNA method from four donors were computed using OLGA. TCRdb carries this immuneACCESS record with in-frame sequences only. Its versions omit some clonotypes, under half of them owing to an unresolved V gene in the studies checked, with the rest unexplained. D and trimming were read from the DNA, whereas the V and J calls and clone size are those reported in that table. The sample table records about 1,900,000 clones; about 95% of these occur just once. 1% to 1.5% of the sample is held by the ten biggest clonotypes.

Here is what the overall study found, with its caveats: Rarefaction of sorted-subset datasets indicated incomplete sequencing despite the large sequencing depth. Pairwise subsampling indicated that sequencing depth was expected to affect the degree of clonotype sharing among donors. Across a few donors, about 5% of naive CD4, 3% to 3.5% of naive CD8, around 2.1% of memory CD4, and approximately 0.42% of memory CD8 clonotypes were shared. The small number of donors limited the genetic and exposure-history diversity represented. Naive subsets generally had larger estimated clonotype richness than memory subsets did. Higher generation probabilities were observed for clonotypes shared by all four sorted-subset donors than for non-shared clonotypes. Sampling was restricted to blood, and TCR repertoires in tissue are likely to differ from TCR repertoires in blood.

The CDR3 measures 20 amino acids from cysteine to phenylalanine. The entry retains the CDR3 DNA only, 60 bases that are in frame from base 1. Based on the germline V gene, the CDR1 and CDR2 sequences are MDHEN and SYDVKM. The junction shows trimming of 6 bases on V and 2 bases on J, and the gene matches do not reach 15 bases of it. This receptor was obtained from a man between 18 and 35 years old in good health. Sequenced input: naive CD8+ T cells sorted from blood. Read against the paper, the sample's cell subset or site label means: CD45RA+CCR7+. Recombination joined TRBV28 with TRBJ2-6, with 11 junctional bases fitting TRBD2. The CDR3 region has the sequence CASSSANSGRAPAGANVLTF. At the DNA level, the sequence is TGTGCCAGCAGCTCGGCAAATAGCGGGAGGGCACCAGCTGGGGCCAACGTCCTGACTTTC.